This is a list of T cell receptor beta chains from one sample in a study of cytomegalovirus exposure and HLA in healthy donors. Only in-frame clones appear in the TCRdb table, and some are missing; sequencing was by immunoSEQ multiplex PCR. The table shows 170,000 or so clones, with about 81% occurring only once. The sequencing sample was made of PBMCs. These receptors came from a woman aged 25 to 39 in good health and CMV-seronegative. The CDR3 runs from the conserved cysteine through the conserved F or W. Only some rows state a clone size, as once, few, many or a class for expanded clones.

clone_size	v_call	j_call	cdr3_aa
NA	TRBV2	TRBJ2-3	CASSYRGMASTDTQYF
NA	TRBV4-3	TRBJ1-2	CASSQGISGQGNYGYTF
few	TRBV5-1	TRBJ2-6	CASSLGSSGANGLTF
NA	TRBV7-6	TRBJ1-5	CASSPGTENQPQHF
NA	TRBV29-1	TRBJ2-1	CSVEDLPATSGDYNEQFF
NA	TRBV7-8	TRBJ2-5	CASSRGGSGGERLGETQYF
NA	TRBV28	TRBJ2-7	CASSLSYRDYEQYF
NA	TRBV28	TRBJ1-1	CASSLWSEAFF
NA	TRBV27	TRBJ2-7	CASSLSWGYYEQYF
NA	TRBV19	TRBJ1-1	CASSSDRISAQNTEAFF
NA	TRBV9	TRBJ2-1	CASSVGSGGGNNEQFF
few	TRBV11-1	TRBJ1-3	CASSLHQVVSSGNTIYF
NA	TRBV9	TRBJ2-5	CASSAGFQKTQYF
NA	TRBV29-1	TRBJ2-1	CSVGTTFNEQFF
NA	TRBV11-2	TRBJ2-7	CASSFEGTEQYF
NA	TRBV7-2	TRBJ1-2	CASSSPFRNYGYTF
NA	TRBV5-1	TRBJ2-3	CASSLVAGSTDTQYF
once	TRBV9	TRBJ2-1	CASSVQGSGFNEQFF
NA	TRBV2	TRBJ2-2	CASSETSGGELFF
NA	TRBV7-2	TRBJ2-2	CASVWGGNTGELFF
NA	TRBV7-9	TRBJ2-5	CASKPSLRENSPGTQYF
NA	TRBV4-3	TRBJ2-2	CASSQDSPQGRTGELFF
NA	TRBV29-1	TRBJ2-7	CSAGGGYEQYF
few	TRBV18	TRBJ1-6	CASSPGTSYNSPLHF
NA	TRBV11-3	TRBJ2-7	CASSLGGGEYEQYF
NA	TRBV28	TRBJ2-3	CASSLSAGGVTDTQYF
NA	TRBV11-2	TRBJ2-2	CASSLATGFSTGELFF
NA	TRBV30	TRBJ2-6	CAWDRVGANVLTF
NA	TRBV5-1	TRBJ1-2	CASSLEGGGYGYTF
few	TRBV30	TRBJ1-6	CAWSPGYNSPLHF
NA	TRBV7-2	TRBJ2-7	CASSKGTGLSYEQYF
NA	TRBV2	TRBJ1-1	CASSEPYQGRGKETEAFF
once	TRBV7-6	TRBJ2-1	CASSLERGDEQFF
NA	TRBV28	TRBJ1-5	CASSSGQGLYQPQHF
NA	TRBV11-2	TRBJ2-7	CASSGWDGSSYEQYF
NA	TRBV7-9	TRBJ2-3	CASSSSLQGMPDTQYF
NA	TRBV2	TRBJ2-2	CASSEGRGTGELFF
NA	TRBV5-1	TRBJ2-7	CASSLTGVRSYEQYF
NA	TRBV28	TRBJ2-4	CASSLRTGRLDIQYF
few	TRBV2	TRBJ2-3	CASRRQGMNTDTQYF
NA	TRBV11-2	TRBJ2-3	CASSPTGSSTDTQYF
NA	TRBV9	TRBJ2-7	CASSVQQTSYEQYF
once	TRBV11-2	TRBJ1-2	CASSLGTGRPIYGYTF
NA	TRBV15	TRBJ2-1	CATSRDREIYNEQFF
NA	TRBV27	TRBJ1-5	CASSFYRVGMNQPQHF
NA	TRBV19	TRBJ2-1	CATKGEPLPYNEQFF
NA	TRBV28	TRBJ1-2	CASSYGMGGGDNYGYTF
NA	TRBV5-1	TRBJ2-3	CASSVAAPLNTDTQYF
few	TRBV10-3	TRBJ2-1	CATTRQGGNEQFF
NA	TRBV11-3	TRBJ1-5	CASSPGGLSNQPQHF
NA	TRBV15	TRBJ2-7	CATSRDLKGEGEQYF
NA	TRBV5-4	TRBJ2-7	CASSLRRSGRYEQYF
NA	TRBV4-1	TRBJ1-2	CASSPQGLLSYTF
NA	TRBV19	TRBJ2-1	CASSITAGHYNEQFF